A single sample gave rise to the 25 T cell receptor beta chains below, sequenced in a study of CD8+CD57+ T cells in acquired aplastic anemia. TCR beta VDJ combinations and CDR3 sequences were profiled from genomic DNA. MiXCR, applied by TCRdb to the reads, yields one record per CDR3 protein. The sample shows 150,000 to 200,000 distinct CDR3 sequences, 64% of them seen only once. Input material: sorted CD4+, CD8+, or CD8+CD57+ T cells (not recorded which) from PBMCs. The receptors originated from a human donor with severe aplastic anemia or a healthy control (not recorded which).

This clonotype was seen repeatedly, ten times or more. The chain is built from TRBV20-1 and TRBJ2-2; 9 bases line up with TRBD2. This CDR3 region has 16 residues. Germline loops: CDR1 DFQATT, CDR2 SNEGSKA (reference sequence). The V segment lost 2 bases and the J segment 3 bases; nucleotides outside the gene matches: 7. The CDR3: CSARPKRGVYTGELFF. CDR3 bases: TGCAGTGCTAGACCTAAGCGGGGGGTTTACACCGGGGAGCTGTTTTTT.

The gene calls are TRBV2 and TRBJ2-3, with D perhaps TRBD2 (6 bases). The germline gives CDR1 SNHLY, CDR2 FYNNEI. V lost 4 bases and J lost 0, with 20 bases in between. This CDR3 region has 18 residues. The CDR3 bases are TGTGCCAGCAGTGCCCAGCGAGGGGAGGTTTTAAGCACAGATACGCAGTATTTT. It codes for CASSAQRGEVLSTDTQYF.

The chain is built from TRBV29-1 and TRBJ2-1; 11 bases match TRBD2. The trim removed 7 bases at V and 5 bases at J, leaving 7 bases unmatched. This CDR3 is built from 14 residues. Per the germline V gene, CDR1 is SQVTM and CDR2 is ANQGSEA. In nucleotides, the CDR3 is TGCAGCGGACGACTAGCGGGGAACCACAATGAGCAGTTCTTC. It translates to CSGRLAGNHNEQFF.

This clonotype has a count of ten or more. The chain recombines TRBV9 with TRBJ2-7, with a weak D call TRBD2 (5 bases). Germline V gene data show CDR1 as SGDLS and CDR2 as YYNGEE. The CDR3 spans 13 residues. V was cut by 0 bases and J by 4 bases, with 8 bases left in between. The CDR3 region has the DNA TGTGCCAGCAGCGTAGAAGGGAGTTACGAGCAGTACTTC. Protein sequence: CASSVEGSYEQYF.

Turning to this clonotype: At one end, the junction sequence differs from germline, possibly due to a read error. CDR3 amino acids: CASSQEIREKLFF. For the CDR3, the DNA is TGCGCCAGCAGCCAAGAGATACGAGAAAAACTGTTTTTT. The chain has TRBV5-4 and TRBJ1-4, with D hard to call. The CDR3 has 13 amino acids. CDR1 is SGHNT, CDR2 YYREEE, per germline (reference sequence). Complete variable domain (other parts from reference TRBV5-4 and TRBJ1-4): ETGVTQSPTHLIKTRGQQVTLRCSSQSGHNTVSWYQQALGQGPQFIFQYYREEENGRGNFPPRFSGLQFPNYSSELNVNALELDDSALYLCASSQEIREKLFFGSGTQLSVL.

The J gene is TRBJ2-1, the V gene TRBV10-2, with D possibly TRBD2 on 5 matching bases. CDR3 size: 13 residues. V lost 6 bases, J lost 0 bases, and 6 bases lay in between. Germline V CDR1 and CDR2: WSHSY, SAAADI. CDR3 DNA: TGCGCCAGCAGACTAGACTCCTACAATGAGCAGTTCTTC. This codes for CASRLDSYNEQFF.

This chain joins TRBV5-1 and TRBJ2-7; no clear D. CDR1 and CDR2 from the germline V gene are SGHRS and YFSETQ. V shed 4 bases and J shed 4 bases, with 15 bases lying between them. This CDR3 contains 14 residues. The chain's CDR3 is CASSPGKVVYEQYF. CDR3 nucleotide sequence: TGCGCCAGCAGCCCCGGAAAAGTCGTTTACGAGCAGTACTTC.

The chain recombines TRBV7-2 with TRBJ1-6, with D unclear. V was pared by 2 bases and J by 10 bases, with 9 bases between. Per the germline V gene, CDR1 is SGHTA and CDR2 is FQGNSA. CDR3 length equals 13 residues. The CDR3 DNA follows: TGTGCCAGCAGCTTATCGGGGTACTCACCCCTCCACTTT. Residues: CASSLSGYSPLHF.

This chain links TRBV7-2 with TRBJ1-5, with D unclear. The V gene lost 5 bases and the J gene lost 0 bases, with 11 bases spanning the gap. The CDR3 is made up of 15 amino acids. CDR1 and CDR2 (germline): SGHTA, FQGNSA. The CDR3 DNA is TGTGCCAGCAGCCAGAGTGGTAATAGCAATCAGCCCCAGCATTTT. As protein: CASSQSGNSNQPQHF.

This clonotype was observed many times. This chain joins TRBV5-8 and TRBJ1-2; TRBD1 might be the D (6 bases). Germline CDR1 is SGHTS and CDR2 is YDEGEE. Trimming took off 2 bases at V and 6 bases at J, with 14 bases between the two ends. The CDR3 sequence is 14 residues long. CDR3 in amino acids: CASSLGQMWDGYTF. For the CDR3, the DNA is TGTGCCAGCAGCTTAGGACAGATGTGGGATGGCTACACCTTC.

This clonotype was observed many times. The chain joins TRBV7-8 to TRBJ2-2; the match to TRBD1 covers 7 bases. From germline, CDR1 is SGHVS and CDR2 FQNEAQ. The ends lost 5 bases at V and 6 bases at J; junction bases unmatched: 15. This CDR3 spans 17 amino acids. The CDR3 loop reads CASSTETGLGLSGELFF. For the CDR3, the DNA is TGTGCCAGCAGCACGGAGACAGGGTTGGGGTTATCCGGGGAGCTGTTTTTT.

Ten or more counts support this clonotype. The chain couples TRBV19 to TRBJ2-7; D assignment may be TRBD1 or TRBD2 (5 bases each). The V gene lost 9 bases and the J gene lost 2 bases, with 14 bases spanning the gap. Germline lookup yields CDR1 LNHDA and CDR2 SQIVND (reference sequence). This CDR3 region has 13 residues. CDR3 sequence (DNA): TGTGCCAGCTCCGGGACGGTACCCTACGAGCAGTACTTC. This encodes CASSGTVPYEQYF.

The sample holds a few counts of this clonotype. V is TRBV7-9 and J is TRBJ2-5, with no clear D. The CDR3 is 14 amino acids. V was shortened by 5 bases and J by 9 bases, with 19 bases between the two germline ends. Germline CDR1 reads SEHNR; CDR2 reads FQNEAQ (reference sequence). The CDR3 loop is CASSQSGIDVAQYF. The DNA for the CDR3 is TGTGCCAGCAGCCAGAGTGGGATAGACGTGGCCCAGTACTTC.

CDR3 sequence reads: CASSLGTSGGAWDTQYF. CDR3 nucleotides: TGTGCCAGCAGCTTAGGGACCAGCGGGGGGGCCTGGGATACGCAGTATTTT. The chain links TRBV7-2 to TRBJ2-3; 10 nucleotides match TRBD2. Trimming at V came to 1 base and at J to 6 bases, leaving 10 bases not matched to a gene. Germline lookup yields CDR1 SGHTA and CDR2 FQGNSA. The CDR3 has 17 residues.

V is TRBV7-9 and J is TRBJ1-1, with TRBD1 as a possible D gene (6 bases). Germline CDR1 is SEHNR and CDR2 is FQNEAQ (reference sequence). CDR3 size: 15 residues. Trimming pared 2 bases from V and 0 bases from J, leaving 10 bases between. The CDR3: CASSLQGTMNTEAFF. The DNA of the CDR3 is TGTGCCAGCAGCTTACAGGGGACCATGAACACTGAAGCTTTCTTT.

The rearrangement joins TRBV7-2 to TRBJ2-5; 14 bases are a match to TRBD2. The germline gives CDR1 SGHTA, CDR2 FQGNSA. V lost 5 bases to trimming and J lost 9 bases; unmatched junction nucleotides: 5. The CDR3 consists of 14 residues. The CDR3 protein is CASSPGLAGVSQYF. CDR3 in DNA: TGTGCCAGCAGCCCGGGACTAGCGGGAGTGTCCCAGTACTTC.

The V gene is TRBV7-2, the J gene TRBJ1-3; D might be TRBD1 (5 bases). The germline V gene has CDR1 SGHTA and CDR2 FQGNSA. This CDR3 contains 17 residues. Trimming left V 7 bases short and J 4 bases short, with 23 bases between. CDR3 DNA: TGTGCCAGCACCGACAAACCTTGGGGACGTTCCGGAAACACCATATATTTT. It encodes CASTDKPWGRSGNTIYF. The full variable domain, its missing parts supplied by reference TRBV7-2 and TRBJ1-3, is GAGVSQSPSNKVTEKGKDVELRCDPISGHTALYWYRQSLGQGLEFLIYFQGNSAPDKSGLPSDRFSAERTGGSVSTLTIQRTQQEDSAVYLCASTDKPWGRSGNTIYFGEGSWLTVV.

The V gene is TRBV7-9, the J gene TRBJ2-7, with 7 bases identical to TRBD1. Germline V lookup: CDR1 SEHNR, CDR2 FQNEAQ (reference sequence). The ends lost 5 bases at V and 3 bases at J; junction bases unmatched: 13. The CDR3 contains 16 residues. CDR3 sequence: CASSVTYRGNGYEQYF. CDR3 coding DNA: TGTGCCAGCAGCGTAACCTACAGGGGAAACGGCTACGAGCAGTACTTC.

This clonotype was observed a few times. The J gene is TRBJ1-1, the V gene TRBV27; TRBD1 might be the D (6 bases). Trimming stripped 5 bases from V and 10 bases from J, with 20 bases between. CDR3 size: 14 residues. Germline lookup yields CDR1 MNHEY and CDR2 SMNVEV (reference sequence). DNA for the CDR3: TGTGCCAGCAGTCCCAGGGGTACAGCCGGGGGAGCTTTCTTT. As protein: CASSPRGTAGGAFF.

This clonotype has just a few counts. The rearrangement links TRBV12-3 or TRBV12-4 to TRBJ2-4; TRBD1 or TRBD2 may be the D gene (5 bases each). The CDR3 totals 15 residues. V was trimmed by 9 bases and J by 1 base, leaving 16 bases between them. DNA for the CDR3: TGTGCCAGTTGGGGGAGTTTCGATGCCAAAAACATTCAGTACTTC. It is translated as CASWGSFDAKNIQYF.

The CDR3 sequence: CASSFRTVYEQYF. CDR3 in DNA: TGTGCCAGCAGCTTCAGGACAGTCTACGAGCAGTACTTC. This chain links TRBV5-5 with TRBJ2-7; tentative D call: TRBD1 (6 bases). Germline values: CDR1 SGHKS, CDR2 YYEKEE (reference sequence). V lost 2 bases and J 3 bases, leaving 9 bases between the germline ends. There are 13 residues in the CDR3.

As concerns this clonotype: Mismatch with germline at one junction end may stem from a read error. The chain employs TRBV7-9 and TRBJ1-2; D may be TRBD1 (6 bases). Per germline, CDR1 SEHNR and CDR2 FQNEAQ (reference sequence). The CDR3 extends over 14 amino acids. CDR3 sequence reads: CASSMGDNRYGYTF. In DNA, the CDR3 is TGCGCCAGCAGCATGGGGGACAATCGCTATGGCTACACCTTC.

The chain carries TRBV15 and TRBJ1-5, with a possible D match to TRBD1 (5 bases). The CDR3 length is 16 residues. Per germline, CDR1 LNHNV and CDR2 YYDKDF (reference sequence). V dropped 7 bases and J dropped 6 bases, with 22 bases sitting between them. The CDR3 DNA follows: TGTGCCACCAACCAAGGAGGGAGGGGTAACGGTCAGCCCCAGCATTTT. Its protein product is CATNQGGRGNGQPQHF.

The chain couples TRBV6-1 to TRBJ2-7; D not resolved. V dropped 5 bases and J dropped 2 bases, with 7 bases sitting between them. This CDR3 region has 12 residues. The germline gives CDR1 MNHNS, CDR2 SASEGT. The CDR3: CASSYSAYEQYF. As DNA, the CDR3 is TGTGCCAGCAGTTACTCGGCCTACGAGCAGTACTTC.

The rearrangement uses TRBV12-3 or TRBV12-4 and TRBJ1-6; D ambiguous. Trimming left V 8 bases short and J 8 bases short, with 19 bases between. The CDR3 has 15 residues. CDR3 in amino acids: CASRGGSRGYSPLHF. CDR3 in DNA: TGTGCCAGCCGGGGTGGGAGTCGCGGTTATTCACCCCTCCACTTT.